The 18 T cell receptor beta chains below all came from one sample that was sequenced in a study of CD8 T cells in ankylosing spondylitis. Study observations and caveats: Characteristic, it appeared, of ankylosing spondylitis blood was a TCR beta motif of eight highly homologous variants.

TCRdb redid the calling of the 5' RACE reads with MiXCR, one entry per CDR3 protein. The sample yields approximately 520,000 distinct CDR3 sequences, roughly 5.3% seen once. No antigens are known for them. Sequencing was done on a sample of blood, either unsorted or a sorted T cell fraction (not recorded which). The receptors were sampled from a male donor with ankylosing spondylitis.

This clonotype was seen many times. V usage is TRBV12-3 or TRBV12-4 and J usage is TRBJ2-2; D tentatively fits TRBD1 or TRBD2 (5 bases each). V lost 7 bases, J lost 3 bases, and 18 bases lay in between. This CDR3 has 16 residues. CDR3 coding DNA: TGTGCCAGCAACTGGGGCGAGGGGTCTTACACCGGGGAGCTGTTTTTT. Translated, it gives CASNWGEGSYTGELFF.

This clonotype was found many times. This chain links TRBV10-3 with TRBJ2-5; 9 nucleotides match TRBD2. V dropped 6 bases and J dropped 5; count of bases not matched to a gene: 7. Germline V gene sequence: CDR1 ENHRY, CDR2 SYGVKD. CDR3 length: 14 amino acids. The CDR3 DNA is TGTGCCATCAGGCCCGGGACTAGCTTTGAGACCCAGTACTTC. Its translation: CAIRPGTSFETQYF.

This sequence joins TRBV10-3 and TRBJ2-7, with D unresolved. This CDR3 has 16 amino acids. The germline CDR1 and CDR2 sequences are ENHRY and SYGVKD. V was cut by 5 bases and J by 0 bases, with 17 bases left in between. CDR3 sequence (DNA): TGTGCCATCAGTCCTTGGATGGGGATCGGCTCCTACGAGCAGTACTTC. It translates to CAISPWMGIGSYEQYF.

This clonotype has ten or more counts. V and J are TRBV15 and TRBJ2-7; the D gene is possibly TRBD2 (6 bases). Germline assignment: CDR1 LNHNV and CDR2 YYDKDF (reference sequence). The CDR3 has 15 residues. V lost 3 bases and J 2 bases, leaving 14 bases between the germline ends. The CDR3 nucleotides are TGTGCCACCAGCAGTACCGCGGGGATCACCTACGAGCAGTACTTC. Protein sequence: CATSSTAGITYEQYF.

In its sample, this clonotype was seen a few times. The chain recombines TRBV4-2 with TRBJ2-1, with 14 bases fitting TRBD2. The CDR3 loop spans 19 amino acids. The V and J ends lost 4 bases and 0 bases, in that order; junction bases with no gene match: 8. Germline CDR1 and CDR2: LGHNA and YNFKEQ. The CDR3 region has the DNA TGTGCCAGCAGCCCACGACTAGCGGGAGGGCGGAGCTCCTACAATGAGCAGTTCTTC. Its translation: CASSPRLAGGRSSYNEQFF.

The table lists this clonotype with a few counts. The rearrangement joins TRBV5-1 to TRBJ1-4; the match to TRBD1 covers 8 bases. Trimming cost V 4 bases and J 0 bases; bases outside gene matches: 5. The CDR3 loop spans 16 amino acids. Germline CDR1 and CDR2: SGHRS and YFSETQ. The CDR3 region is CASSAPTGATNEKLFF. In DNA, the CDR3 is TGCGCCAGCAGCGCACCGACAGGGGCAACTAATGAAAAACTGTTTTTT.

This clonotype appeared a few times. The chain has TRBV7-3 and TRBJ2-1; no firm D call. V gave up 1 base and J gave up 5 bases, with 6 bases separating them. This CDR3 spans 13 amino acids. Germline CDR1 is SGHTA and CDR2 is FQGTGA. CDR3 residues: CASSLSWDNEQFF. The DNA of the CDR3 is TGTGCCAGCAGCTTAAGTTGGGACAATGAGCAGTTCTTC.

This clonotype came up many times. The CDR3 DNA sequence: TGTGCCAGCAGCTTAGCGACAGGGGCGACCTACGAGCAGTACTTC. Its protein is CASSLATGATYEQYF. The chain employs TRBV7-2 and TRBJ2-7, with 8 bases matching TRBD1. This CDR3 has 15 residues. Germline assignment: CDR1 SGHTA and CDR2 FQGNSA. V dropped 0 bases and J dropped 2; count of bases not matched to a gene: 3.

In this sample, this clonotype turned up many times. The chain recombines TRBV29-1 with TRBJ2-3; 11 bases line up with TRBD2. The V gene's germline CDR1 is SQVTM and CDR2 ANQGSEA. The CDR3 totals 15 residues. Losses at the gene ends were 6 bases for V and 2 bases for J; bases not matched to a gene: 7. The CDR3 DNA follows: TGCAGCGTGGGAAATAGCGGGGGGGACACAGATACGCAGTATTTT. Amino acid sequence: CSVGNSGGDTDTQYF.

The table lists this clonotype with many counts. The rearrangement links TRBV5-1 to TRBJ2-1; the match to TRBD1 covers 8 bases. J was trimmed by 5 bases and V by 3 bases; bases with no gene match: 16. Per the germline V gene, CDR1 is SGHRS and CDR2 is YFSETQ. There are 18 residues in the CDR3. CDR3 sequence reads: CASSWAGRQGYVDNEQFF. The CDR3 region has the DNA TGCGCCAGCAGCTGGGCCGGGAGACAGGGGTATGTGGACAATGAGCAGTTCTTC.

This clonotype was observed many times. CDR3 nucleotides: TGTGCCAGCAGGACTCGACAGGGGACCTATGGCTACACCTTC. Protein: CASRTRQGTYGYTF. The rearrangement uses TRBV27 and TRBJ1-2, with 8 nucleotides matching TRBD1. Germline trimming cut 6 bases from V and 4 bases from J; bases unmatched to any gene: 7. The CDR3 extends over 14 amino acids. The germline V gene encodes CDR1 MNHEY and CDR2 SMNVEV (reference sequence).

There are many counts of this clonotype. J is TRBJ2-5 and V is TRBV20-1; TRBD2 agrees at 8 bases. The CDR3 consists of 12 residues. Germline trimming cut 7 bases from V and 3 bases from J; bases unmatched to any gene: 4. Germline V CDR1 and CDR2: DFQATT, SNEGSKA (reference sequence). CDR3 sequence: CSGGLAEETQYF. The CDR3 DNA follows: TGCAGTGGAGGACTAGCAGAAGAGACCCAGTACTTC.

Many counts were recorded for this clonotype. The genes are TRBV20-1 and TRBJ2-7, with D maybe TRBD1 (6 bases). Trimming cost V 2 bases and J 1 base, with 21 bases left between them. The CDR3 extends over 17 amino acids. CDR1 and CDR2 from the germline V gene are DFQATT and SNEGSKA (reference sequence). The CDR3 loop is CSARPSTIRGSSYEQYF. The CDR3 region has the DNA TGCAGTGCTAGACCTTCAACTATCAGGGGCTCGTCCTACGAGCAGTACTTC.

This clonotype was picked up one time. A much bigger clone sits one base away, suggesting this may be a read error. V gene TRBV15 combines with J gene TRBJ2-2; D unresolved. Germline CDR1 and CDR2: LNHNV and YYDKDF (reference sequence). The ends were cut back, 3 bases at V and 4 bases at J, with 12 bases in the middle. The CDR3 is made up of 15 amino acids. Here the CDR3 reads CATSRDQGVTGELFF. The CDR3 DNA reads TGTGCCACCAGCAGGGACCAAGGAGTCACCGGGGAGCTGTTTTTT. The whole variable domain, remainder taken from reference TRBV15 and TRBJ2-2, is DAMVIQNPRYQVTQFGKPVTLSCSQTLNHNVMYWYQQKSSQAPKLLFHYYDKDFNNEADTPDNFQSRRPNTSFCFLDIRSPGLGDTAMYLCATSRDQGVTGELFFGEGSRLTVL.

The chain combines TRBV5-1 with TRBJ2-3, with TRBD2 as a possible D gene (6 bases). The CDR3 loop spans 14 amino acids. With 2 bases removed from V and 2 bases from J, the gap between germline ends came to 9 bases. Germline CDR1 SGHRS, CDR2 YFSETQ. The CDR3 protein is CASSFTGVTDTQYF. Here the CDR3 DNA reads TGCGCCAGCAGCTTTACGGGAGTCACAGATACGCAGTATTTT.

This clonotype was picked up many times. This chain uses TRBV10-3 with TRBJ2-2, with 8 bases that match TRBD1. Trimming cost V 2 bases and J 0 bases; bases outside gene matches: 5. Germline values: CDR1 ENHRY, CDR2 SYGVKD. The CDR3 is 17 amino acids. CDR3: CAISESRDRTNTGELFF. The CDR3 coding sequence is TGTGCCATCAGTGAGAGCCGGGACAGGACGAACACCGGGGAGCTGTTTTTT.

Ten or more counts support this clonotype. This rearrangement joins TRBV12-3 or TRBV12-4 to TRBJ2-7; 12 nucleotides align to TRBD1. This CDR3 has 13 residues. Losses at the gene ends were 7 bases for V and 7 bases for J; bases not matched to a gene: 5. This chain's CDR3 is CASTGQGAWEQYF. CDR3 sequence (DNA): TGTGCCAGCACGGGACAGGGGGCGTGGGAGCAGTACTTC.

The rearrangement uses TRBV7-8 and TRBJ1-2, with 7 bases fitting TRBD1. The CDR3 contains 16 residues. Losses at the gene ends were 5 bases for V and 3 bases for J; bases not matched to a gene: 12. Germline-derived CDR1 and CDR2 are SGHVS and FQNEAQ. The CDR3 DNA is TGTGCCAGCAGCACGAATCTCCGGGACAGCCACTATGGCTACACCTTC. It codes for CASSTNLRDSHYGYTF.